This T cell receptor beta chain was retrieved from a study of immune evolution from preneoplasia to lung adenocarcinoma. Assay: immunoSEQ multiplex PCR; the TCRdb copy retains only in-frame clones and omits some. The sample has more than 6,000 clones, roughly three quarters seen once. Trimming shortened V by 0 bases and J by 2 bases, and 10 bases separated the two germline ends. The CDR3 extends over 15 amino acids. CDR1 is SGDLS, CDR2 YYNGEE, per germline. The receptor was isolated from a person aged 70 to 85 with lung adenocarcinoma. The sample consisted of FFPE minimally invasive lung adenocarcinoma tissue. The genes are TRBV9 and TRBJ2-3; D uncertain. The CDR3 here is CASSVGVTYTDTQYF. The CDR3 DNA follows: TGTGCCAGCAGCGTAGGAGTGACCTACACAGATACGCAGTATTTT.